This TCR beta chain comes out of a study of neurological immune-mediated disorders. Study-wide points: The greatest degree of TCR clonal expansion was observed in HTLV-1-associated myelopathy, with the lowest in multiple sclerosis, below that of healthy controls.

Over 160 million TCR-beta sequences, together covering 15-18 subjects, were produced by every individual sequencing run that was carried out. From the 5' RACE reads, TCRdb called clonotypes with MiXCR, one entry per CDR3 protein. Of over 11,000 distinct CDR3 sequences in the sample, 7% are singletons; the top ten hold approximately 25%. The table lists this clonotype with many counts. Antigen: not known. Trimming removed 2 bases at V and 1 base at J, with 5 bases between. The CDR3 covers 13 residues. Germline V gene lookup returns CDR1 MNHEY and CDR2 SVGEGT. The receptor was derived from a woman aged 40 to 50 in good health. Sequenced material: CD8+ T cells from blood. The chain links TRBV6-2 or TRBV6-3 to TRBJ1-1; D remains ambiguous. The CDR3 here is CASSYTWNTEAFF. In DNA, the CDR3 is TGTGCCAGCAGTTACACTTGGAACACTGAAGCTTTCTTT.